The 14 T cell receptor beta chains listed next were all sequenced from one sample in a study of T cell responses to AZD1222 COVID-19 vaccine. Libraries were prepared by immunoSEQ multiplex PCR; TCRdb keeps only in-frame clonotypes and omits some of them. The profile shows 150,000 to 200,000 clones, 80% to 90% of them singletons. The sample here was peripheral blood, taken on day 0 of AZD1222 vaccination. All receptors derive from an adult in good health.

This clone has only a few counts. In nucleotides, the CDR3 is TGTGCCAGCAGCTTTGGGACAGTTTCCTACGAGCAGTACTTC. Translation: CASSFGTVSYEQYF. The V call is TRBV5-8, the J call TRBJ2-7, with 7 bases that match TRBD1. Unmatched junction bases numbered 3, after V lost 2 bases and J lost 1 base. Germline V gives CDR1 SGHTS, CDR2 YDEGEE. The CDR3 is 14 residues long.

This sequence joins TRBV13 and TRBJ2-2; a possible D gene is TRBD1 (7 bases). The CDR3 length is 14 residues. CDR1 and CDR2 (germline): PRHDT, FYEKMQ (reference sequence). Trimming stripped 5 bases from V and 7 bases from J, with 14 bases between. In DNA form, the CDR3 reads TGTGCCAGCAGCGGCGGGACAGTCGGCGGGGAGCTGTTTTTT. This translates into CASSGGTVGGELFF.

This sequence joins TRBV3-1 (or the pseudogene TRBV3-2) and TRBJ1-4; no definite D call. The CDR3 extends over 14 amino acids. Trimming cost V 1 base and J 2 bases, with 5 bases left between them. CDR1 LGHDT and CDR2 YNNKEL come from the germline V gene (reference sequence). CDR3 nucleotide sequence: TGTGCCAGCAGCCAAGCCTGGACTAATGAAAAACTGTTTTTT. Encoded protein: CASSQAWTNEKLFF.

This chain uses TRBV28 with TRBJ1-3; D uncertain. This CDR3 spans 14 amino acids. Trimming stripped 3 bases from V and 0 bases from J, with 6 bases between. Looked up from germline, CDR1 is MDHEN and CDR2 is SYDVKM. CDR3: CASSFRGSGNTIYF. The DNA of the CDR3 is TGTGCCAGCAGTTTCCGGGGCTCTGGAAACACCATATATTTT.

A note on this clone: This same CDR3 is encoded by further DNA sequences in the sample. Here the CDR3 DNA reads TGTGCCAGCTCACCCAGGACAGACTATAATTCACCCCTCCACTTT. This gives the protein CASSPRTDYNSPLHF. V gene TRBV18 combines with J gene TRBJ1-6; D is perhaps TRBD1 (6 bases). The germline V gene encodes CDR1 KGHSH and CDR2 LQKENI. The CDR3 is 15 residues long. V shed 3 bases and J shed 3 bases, with 9 bases lying between them.

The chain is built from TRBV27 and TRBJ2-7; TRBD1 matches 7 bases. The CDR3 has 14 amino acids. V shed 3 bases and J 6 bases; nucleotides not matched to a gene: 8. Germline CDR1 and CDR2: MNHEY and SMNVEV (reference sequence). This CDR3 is CASSFGDRVSEQYF. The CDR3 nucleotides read TGTGCCAGCAGTTTTGGAGACAGGGTGAGCGAGCAGTACTTC.

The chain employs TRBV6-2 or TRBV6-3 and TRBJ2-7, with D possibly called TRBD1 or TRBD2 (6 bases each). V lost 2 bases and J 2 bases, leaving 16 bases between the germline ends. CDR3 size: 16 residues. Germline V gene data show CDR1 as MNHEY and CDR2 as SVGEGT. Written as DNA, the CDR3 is TGTGCCAGCAGTTACCAACCGGGGGCAATTCCCTACGAGCAGTACTTC. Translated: CASSYQPGAIPYEQYF.

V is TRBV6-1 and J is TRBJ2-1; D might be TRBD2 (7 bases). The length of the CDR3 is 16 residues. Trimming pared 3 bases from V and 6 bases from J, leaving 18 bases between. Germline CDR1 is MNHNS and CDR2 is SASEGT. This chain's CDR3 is CASSEFVGGPGNEQFF. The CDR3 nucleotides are TGTGCCAGCAGTGAGTTTGTGGGGGGGCCCGGCAATGAGCAGTTCTTC.

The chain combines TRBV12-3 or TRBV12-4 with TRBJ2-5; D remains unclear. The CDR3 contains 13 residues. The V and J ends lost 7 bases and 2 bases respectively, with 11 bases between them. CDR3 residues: CASTTLLQETQYF. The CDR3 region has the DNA TGTGCCAGCACTACTCTACTGCAAGAGACCCAGTACTTC.

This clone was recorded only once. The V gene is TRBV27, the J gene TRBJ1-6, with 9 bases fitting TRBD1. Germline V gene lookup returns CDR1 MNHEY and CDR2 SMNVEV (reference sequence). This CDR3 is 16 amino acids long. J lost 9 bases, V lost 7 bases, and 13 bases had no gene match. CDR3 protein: CASTTPTGGVSSPLHF. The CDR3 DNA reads TGTGCCAGCACCACCCCGACAGGGGGAGTTTCTTCACCCCTCCACTTT.

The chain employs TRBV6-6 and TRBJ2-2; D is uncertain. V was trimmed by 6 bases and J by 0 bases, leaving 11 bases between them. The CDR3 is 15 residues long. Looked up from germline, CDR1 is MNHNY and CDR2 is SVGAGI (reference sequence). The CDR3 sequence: CASSLPLPNTGELFF. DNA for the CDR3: TGTGCCAGCAGCCTTCCGCTACCGAACACCGGGGAGCTGTTTTTT.

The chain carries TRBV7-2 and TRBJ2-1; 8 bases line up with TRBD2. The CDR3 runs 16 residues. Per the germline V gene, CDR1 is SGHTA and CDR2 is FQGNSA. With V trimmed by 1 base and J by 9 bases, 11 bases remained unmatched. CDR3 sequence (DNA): TGTGCCAGCAGCTTAGTGCCGGGGGGGCCCAGGGGTGAGCAGTTCTTC. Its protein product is CASSLVPGGPRGEQFF. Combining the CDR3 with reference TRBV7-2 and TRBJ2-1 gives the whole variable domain GAGVSQSPSNKVTEKGKDVELRCDPISGHTALYWYRQSLGQGLEFLIYFQGNSAPDKSGLPSDRFSAERTGGSVSTLTIQRTQQEDSAVYLCASSLVPGGPRGEQFFGPGTRLTVL.

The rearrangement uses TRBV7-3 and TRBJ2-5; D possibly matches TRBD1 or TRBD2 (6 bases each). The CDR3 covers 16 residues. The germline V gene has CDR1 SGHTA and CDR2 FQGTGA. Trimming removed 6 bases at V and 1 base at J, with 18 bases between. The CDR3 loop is CASSRIGGTTQETQYF. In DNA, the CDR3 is TGTGCCAGCAGTCGGATCGGGGGCACTACCCAAGAGACCCAGTACTTC.

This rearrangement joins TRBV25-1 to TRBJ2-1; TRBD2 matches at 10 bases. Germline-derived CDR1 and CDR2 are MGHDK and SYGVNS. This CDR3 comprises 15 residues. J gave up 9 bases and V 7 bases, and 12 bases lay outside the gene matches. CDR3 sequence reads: CASTRSSGGATEQFF. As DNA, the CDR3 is TGTGCCAGCACCCGGTCAAGCGGGGGGGCTACTGAGCAGTTCTTC.